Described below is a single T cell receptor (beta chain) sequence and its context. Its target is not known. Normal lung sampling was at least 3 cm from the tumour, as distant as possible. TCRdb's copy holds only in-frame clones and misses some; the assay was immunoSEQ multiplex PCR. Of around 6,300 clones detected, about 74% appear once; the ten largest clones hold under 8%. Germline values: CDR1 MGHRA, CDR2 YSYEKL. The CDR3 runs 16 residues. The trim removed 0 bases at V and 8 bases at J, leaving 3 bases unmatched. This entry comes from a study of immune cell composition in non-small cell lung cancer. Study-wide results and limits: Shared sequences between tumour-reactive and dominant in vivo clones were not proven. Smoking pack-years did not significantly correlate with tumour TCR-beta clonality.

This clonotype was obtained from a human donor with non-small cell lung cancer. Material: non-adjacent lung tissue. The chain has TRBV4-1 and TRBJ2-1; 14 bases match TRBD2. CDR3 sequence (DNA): TGCGCCAGCAGCCAAGAAGGGACTAGCGGGAGCCATGAGCAGTTCTTC. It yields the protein CASSQEGTSGSHEQFF.